This TCR beta chain was captured by sequencing in a study of control samples from healthy donors and cancer patients. The assay was immunoSEQ multiplex PCR, and TCRdb's table has in-frame clones only and misses some. The profile shows roughly 100,000 clones, 92% of them singletons. The CDR3 runs 15 residues. V gave up 4 bases and J gave up 6 bases; unmatched junction bases: 9. The V gene's germline CDR1 is LNHDA and CDR2 SQIVND (reference sequence). The V gene is TRBV19, the J gene TRBJ2-7; 10 nucleotides match TRBD2. This receptor was obtained from a woman aged 18 to 35 in good health. Material for sequencing was blood. The CDR3 nucleotides read TGTGCCAGTAGTACTAAAGCGGGAGGGCCGTCCGAGCAGTACTTC. Translation: CASSTKAGGPSEQYF. The variable domain in full, with the rest retrieved from reference TRBV19 and TRBJ2-7, is DGGITQSPKYLFRKEGQNVTLSCEQNLNHDAMYWYRQDPGQGLRLIYYSQIVNDFQKGDIAEGYSVSREKKESFPLTVTSAQKNPTAFYLCASSTKAGGPSEQYFGPGTRLTVT.